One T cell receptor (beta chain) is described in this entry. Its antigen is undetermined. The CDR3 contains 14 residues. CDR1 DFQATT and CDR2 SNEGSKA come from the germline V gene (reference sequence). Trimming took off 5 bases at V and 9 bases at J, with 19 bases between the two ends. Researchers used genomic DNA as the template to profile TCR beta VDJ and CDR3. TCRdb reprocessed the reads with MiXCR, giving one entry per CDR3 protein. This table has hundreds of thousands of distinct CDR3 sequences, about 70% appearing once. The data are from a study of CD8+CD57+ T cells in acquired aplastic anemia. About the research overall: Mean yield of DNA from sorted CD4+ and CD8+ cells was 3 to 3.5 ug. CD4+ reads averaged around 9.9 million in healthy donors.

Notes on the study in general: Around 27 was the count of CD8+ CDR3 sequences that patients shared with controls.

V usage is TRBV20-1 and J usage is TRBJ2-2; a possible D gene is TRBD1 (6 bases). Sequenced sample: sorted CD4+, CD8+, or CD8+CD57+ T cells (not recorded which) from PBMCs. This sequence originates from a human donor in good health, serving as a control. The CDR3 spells CSARKDRKPWELFF. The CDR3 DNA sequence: TGCAGTGCTCGTAAGGACAGAAAGCCCTGGGAGCTGTTTTTT.